This T cell receptor (beta chain) was obtained from a study of shared T cell receptors in the human thymus. Generated by immunoSEQ multiplex PCR, the TCRdb table keeps only in-frame clones and is missing some. This table holds around 730,000 clones, over 75% found once. The same data also contributed to another study, on human thymus T cells. In that study: Obtained as resections during corrective heart surgery, the thymus tissue was then studied. Thymic repertoires of unrelated individuals were reported in related research to overlap highly.

The sequenced sample was thymocytes. The origin of this receptor is a girl less than two years old with a congenital heart defect.

The CDR3 region is CATIGQDSYEQYF. DNA of the CDR3: TGTGCCACCATTGGACAGGACTCCTACGAGCAGTACTTC. The chain has TRBV6-1 and TRBJ2-7, with 7 bases fitting TRBD1. CDR3 size: 13 residues. With V trimmed by 10 bases and J by 0 bases, 6 bases remained unmatched. Germline V CDR1 and CDR2: MNHNS, SASEGT.